These 10 T cell receptor beta chains were all obtained from the same sample, sequenced in a study of blood T cells in healthy people across ages. A second 7 to 11 cycle PCR used barcoded and J-beta primers. TCRdb reprocessed the 5' RACE reads via MiXCR and lists one record per CDR3 protein. Of more than 1,000,000 distinct CDR3 sequences listed, under 30% are singletons. These records were also assigned to another study, of T cells of mothers and their children.

The sequencing input was blood. Source of these receptors: a girl aged 2-9 years in good health.

The table lists this clonotype with a few counts. The DNA of the CDR3 is TGCGCCAGCAGCCCGGGGGCTAGCGGAACCCAAGAGACCCAGTACTTC. Translation gives CASSPGASGTQETQYF. This chain uses TRBV5-1 with TRBJ2-5; D is possibly TRBD2 (7 bases). V lost 4 bases and J 1 base, leaving 17 bases between the germline ends. Germline CDR1 reads SGHRS; CDR2 reads YFSETQ. This CDR3 spans 16 amino acids.

The chain couples TRBV12-3 or TRBV12-4 to TRBJ1-1; no firm D call. The CDR3 spans 14 residues. V gave up 3 bases and J gave up 3 bases, with 11 bases separating them. The CDR3: CASSLGSRDTEAFF. CDR3 bases: TGTGCCAGCAGTTTGGGGAGCAGAGACACTGAAGCTTTCTTT.

This chain links TRBV20-1 with TRBJ2-7; a weak D match, TRBD1 (6 bases). CDR1 is DFQATT and CDR2 is SNEGSKA in the germline V gene (reference sequence). The CDR3 has 13 residues. V was pared by 3 bases and J by 1 base, with 10 bases between. In DNA, the CDR3 is TGCAGTGCTAGGAGGGGGTCATCCTACGAGCAGTACTTC. Translated: CSARRGSSYEQYF.

This clonotype was seen more than once but under ten times. The chain has TRBV11-2 and TRBJ2-1, with D possibly matching TRBD2 (6 bases). CDR3 length: 14 residues. The V gene lost 7 bases and the J gene lost 6 bases, with 16 bases spanning the gap. The V gene's germline CDR1 is SGHAT and CDR2 FQNNGV. The CDR3 is CASNGDWGSNEQFF. The CDR3 bases are TGTGCCAGCAATGGGGACTGGGGGTCCAATGAGCAGTTCTTC.

This clonotype showed up just a few times. V usage is TRBV20-1 and J usage is TRBJ2-7, with 10 bases matching TRBD2. CDR1 and CDR2 from the germline V gene are DFQATT and SNEGSKA (reference sequence). V shed 5 bases, J shed 5 bases, and the junction held 9 bases outside the gene matches. The CDR3 totals 14 residues. In nucleotides, the CDR3 is TGCAGTGCTGAATCAGCGGGGGGGCCTAACGAGCAGTACTTC. Protein sequence: CSAESAGGPNEQYF.

This clonotype was counted ten times or more. The V gene is TRBV4-3, the J gene TRBJ2-3; no firm D call. The V and J ends lost 0 bases and 5 bases respectively, with 6 bases between them. The germline V gene has CDR1 LGHNA and CDR2 YSLEER. The CDR3 runs 13 residues. CDR3 in DNA: TGCGCCAGCAGCCAAGAAGGTCTAGATACGCAGTATTTT. This codes for CASSQEGLDTQYF.

The genes are TRBV7-3 and TRBJ2-2, with D perhaps being TRBD1 or TRBD2 (6 bases each). This CDR3 region has 14 residues. Looked up from germline, CDR1 is SGHTA and CDR2 is FQGTGA. V lost 2 bases, J lost 6 bases, and 10 bases lay in between. CDR3 in amino acids: CASSLLGGAGELFF. The DNA for the CDR3 is TGTGCCAGCAGCTTATTGGGGGGCGCCGGGGAGCTGTTTTTT. Filled out from reference TRBV7-3 and TRBJ2-2, the complete variable domain reads GAGVSQTPSNKVTEKGKYVELRCDPISGHTALYWYRQSLGQGPEFLIYFQGTGAADDSGLPNDRFFAVRPEGSVSTLKIQRTERGDSAVYLCASSLLGGAGELFFGEGSRLTVL.

The chain uses TRBV10-2 and TRBJ2-1, with D possibly TRBD1 on 5 matching bases. The last part of the DNA fits TRBJ2-7 better; the J call may be wrong. Germline CDR1 reads WSHSY; CDR2 reads SAAADI. CDR3 size: 12 residues. In nucleotides, the CDR3 is TGCGCCAGCAAAGGGGCTGAAGGCGAGCAGTACTTC. Translating gives CASKGAEGEQYF.

A few counts support this clonotype. V and J are TRBV12-3 or TRBV12-4 and TRBJ2-5, with a possible D match to TRBD1 (6 bases). The end of the DNA is better explained by TRBJ2-7, so the J call may be wrong. The CDR3 is made up of 15 amino acids. CDR3 nucleotides: TGTGCCAGCAGAGCAGGGGTGGCCTCCTCCTACGAGCAGTACTTC. It codes for CASRAGVASSYEQYF.

This clonotype was counted a few times. The chain links TRBV11-2 to TRBJ2-1; no clear D gene. V lost 1 base and J lost 4, with 17 bases in between. This CDR3 has 17 amino acids. Germline CDR1 is SGHAT and CDR2 is FQNNGV. The CDR3, as DNA: TGTGCCAGCAGCTTAGGTGGCTCCGCTGGGATTTACAATGAGCAGTTCTTC. This gives the protein CASSLGGSAGIYNEQFF.